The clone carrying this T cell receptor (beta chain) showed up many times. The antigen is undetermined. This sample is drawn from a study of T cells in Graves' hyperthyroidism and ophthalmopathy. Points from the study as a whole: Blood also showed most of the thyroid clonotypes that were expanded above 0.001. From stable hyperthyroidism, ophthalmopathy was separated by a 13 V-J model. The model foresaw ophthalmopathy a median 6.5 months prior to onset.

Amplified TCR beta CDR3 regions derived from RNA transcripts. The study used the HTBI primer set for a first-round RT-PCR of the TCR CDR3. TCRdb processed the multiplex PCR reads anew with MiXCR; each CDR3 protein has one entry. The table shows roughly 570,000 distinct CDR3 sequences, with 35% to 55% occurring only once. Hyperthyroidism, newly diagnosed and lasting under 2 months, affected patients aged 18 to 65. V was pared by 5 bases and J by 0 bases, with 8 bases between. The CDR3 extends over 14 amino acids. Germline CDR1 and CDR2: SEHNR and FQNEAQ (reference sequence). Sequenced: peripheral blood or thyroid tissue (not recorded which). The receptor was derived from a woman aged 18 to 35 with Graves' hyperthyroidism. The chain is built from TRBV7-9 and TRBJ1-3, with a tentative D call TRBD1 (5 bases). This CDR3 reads CASSPGTSGNTIYF. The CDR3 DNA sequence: TGTGCCAGCAGCCCCGGGACCTCTGGAAACACCATATATTTT.